Sequencing of this TCR beta chain was carried out in a study of blood T cell repertoires in COVID-19. Study information: Acute and convalescent COVID-19 samples came from the United States, Italy and Spain. PBMCs, B-cell-depleted T cells, or T cells provided the cDNA or gDNA that made up the material.

Trimming stripped 0 bases from V and 0 bases from J, with 6 bases between. CDR1 and CDR2 from the germline V gene are LNHDA and SQIVND (reference sequence). The CDR3 runs to 15 residues. Data came from immunoSEQ multiplex PCR; TCRdb stores just in-frame clones and leaves some out. Of 110,000 or so clones listed, about 85% were seen once; the top ten hold about 3.6%. Sequencing used peripheral blood. This sequence originates from a man aged 35 to 55 with acute or convalescent COVID-19. This chain connects TRBV19 to TRBJ2-1, with D uncertain. CDR3 in amino acids: CASSIDVNSYNEQFF. CDR3 DNA sequence: TGTGCCAGTAGTATAGATGTAAACTCCTACAATGAGCAGTTCTTC.